Below are 30 T cell receptor beta chains sequenced from a single sample in a study of blood T cell repertoires in COVID-19. Repertoires were generated with immunoSEQ multiplex PCR, while TCRdb's copy carries only in-frame clones and drops some. The sample gives about 200,000 clones, approximately 79% of which show up once; approximately 4.7% is in the top ten. The sample consisted of PBMCs or T cells enriched from blood (not recorded which). The receptors shown here come from a woman aged 55-70 years with acute COVID-19.

The chain combines TRBV7-2 with TRBJ2-7, with 13 bases lining up with TRBD2. The junction had 4 bases not matched to a gene; V was cut back by 1 base and J by 7 bases. Germline V CDR1 and CDR2: SGHTA, FQGNSA. The CDR3 spans 15 residues. The CDR3 DNA sequence: TGTGCCAGCAGCTTAGATGGGACTAGCGGGGATGAGCAGTACGTC. Its protein product is CASSLDGTSGDEQYV.

This clone was recorded a few times. The chain is built from TRBV23-1 and TRBJ2-2; 8 bases line up with TRBD1. TRBV23-1 is known as an ORF, though its function is uncertain. CDR3 length: 20 residues. Germline trimming cut 0 bases from V and 1 base from J; bases unmatched to any gene: 13. CDR3 in DNA: TGCGCCAGCAGTCAATCGCCATCAGTCAGGGGGCTCCTGAACACCGGGGAGCTGTTTTTT. As protein: CASSQSPSVRGLLNTGELFF.

This chain connects TRBV27 to TRBJ1-2; possibly TRBD1 for D (5 bases). CDR1 and CDR2 from the germline V gene are MNHEY and SMNVEV (reference sequence). V lost 4 bases, J lost 8 bases, and 11 bases lay in between. The CDR3 spans 12 residues. CDR3 sequence (DNA): TGTGCCAGCAGTTCCTGGGGCGAGGGCTACACCTTC. Protein product: CASSSWGEGYTF.

The V and J genes are TRBV7-2 and TRBJ2-7; TRBD1 matches 7 bases. This CDR3 spans 13 amino acids. V lost 3 bases to trimming and J lost 3 bases; unmatched junction nucleotides: 2. The germline V gene encodes CDR1 SGHTA and CDR2 FQGNSA. The CDR3 DNA follows: TGTGCCAGCAGCTTCGACAGGGTCTACGAGCAGTACGTC. It codes for CASSFDRVYEQYV.

This clone has only a few counts. The gene calls are TRBV7-8 and TRBJ1-1; TRBD1 matches at 8 bases. Germline V gene sequence: CDR1 SGHVS, CDR2 FQNEAQ. CDR3 size: 13 residues. V was clipped by 5 bases and J by 4 bases; unmatched bases: 3. CDR3 bases: TGTGCCAGCAGCCTTACAGGGGGCACTGAAGCTTTCTTT. Amino acid sequence: CASSLTGGTEAFF.

The chain links TRBV27 to TRBJ1-5; D ambiguous. V shed 0 bases and J shed 5 bases, with 14 bases lying between them. The germline V gene has CDR1 MNHEY and CDR2 SMNVEV (reference sequence). The CDR3 covers 16 residues. The CDR3 DNA is TGTGCCAGCAGTTTATCAATCGGCGGTCCCTATCAGCCCCAGCATTTT. Its translation is CASSLSIGGPYQPQHF.

The rearrangement joins TRBV19 to TRBJ1-5; TRBD1 is a possible D gene (5 bases). The germline V gene encodes CDR1 LNHDA and CDR2 SQIVND (reference sequence). V was shortened by 7 bases and J by 0 bases, with 10 bases between the two germline ends. CDR3 length: 14 amino acids. CDR3 sequence: CASTLGLSNQPQHF. The CDR3, as DNA: TGTGCCAGTACCCTGGGGCTTAGCAATCAGCCCCAGCATTTT.

This clone was seen a few times. This CDR3 reads CASLLRADTEAFF. The CDR3 nucleotides read TGTGCCAGCCTTCTTAGAGCGGACACTGAAGCTTTCTTT. The gene calls are TRBV7-9 and TRBJ1-1; D unresolved. This CDR3 is built from 13 residues. Trimming stripped 8 bases from V and 3 bases from J, with 13 bases between. The germline V gene has CDR1 SEHNR and CDR2 FQNEAQ (reference sequence).

The CDR3 nucleotides are TGTGCCAGCTCCCTCGATGGGCGGAACACTGAAGCTTTCTTT. Translating it yields CASSLDGRNTEAFF. The chain is built from TRBV18 and TRBJ1-1; no definite D call. The length of the CDR3 is 14 residues. CDR1 and CDR2 (germline): KGHSH, LQKENI. V lost 6 bases, J lost 1 base, and 12 bases lay in between.

CDR3 sequence: CASSQQRDTEAFF. DNA for the CDR3: TGCGCCAGCAGCCAACAGAGGGACACTGAAGCTTTCTTT. The chain has TRBV4-3 and TRBJ1-1; D call uncertain. This CDR3 comprises 13 residues. V lost 2 bases, J lost 3 bases, and 7 bases lay in between. Per germline, CDR1 LGHNA and CDR2 YSLEER.

CDR3 DNA: TGTGCCAGCAGCCGACTGAGCTCTGGAAACACCATATATTTT. This sequence encodes CASSRLSSGNTIYF. J is TRBJ1-3 and V is TRBV3-1 (or the pseudogene TRBV3-2), with D hard to call. The CDR3 runs to 14 residues. V was shortened by 4 bases and J by 0 bases, with 7 bases between the two germline ends. The germline V gene has CDR1 LGHDT and CDR2 YNNKEL (reference sequence).

The rearrangement links TRBV5-5 to TRBJ1-1, with 8 bases fitting TRBD1. CDR1 is SGHKS, CDR2 YYEKEE, per germline (reference sequence). CDR3 length: 15 residues. Trimming took 3 bases from V and 4 from J; bases not matched to a gene: 8. Here the CDR3 DNA reads TGTGCCAGCAGCTATTTTTTAACAGGGGGCACTGAAGCTTTCTTT. It specifies CASSYFLTGGTEAFF. The complete variable domain, with remaining parts taken from reference TRBV5-5 and TRBJ1-1, reads DAGVTQSPTHLIKTRGQQVTLRCSPISGHKSVSWYQQVLGQGPQFIFQYYEKEERGRGNFPDRFSARQFPNYSSELNVNALLLGDSALYLCASSYFLTGGTEAFFGQGTRLTVV.

The CDR3 loop is CASSQDPGVGESEQFF. DNA for the CDR3: TGCGCCAGCAGCCAAGATCCGGGGGTAGGGGAATCAGAGCAGTTCTTC. The chain joins TRBV4-3 to TRBJ2-1; possible D gene TRBD2, 6 bases. Trimming pared 0 bases from V and 10 bases from J, leaving 19 bases between. Per the germline V gene, CDR1 is LGHNA and CDR2 is YSLEER. CDR3 size: 16 residues.

The chain combines TRBV10-1 with TRBJ1-6; D is ambiguous. This CDR3 is built from 13 residues. Trimming pared 2 bases from V and 7 bases from J, leaving 6 bases between. Germline assignment: CDR1 WNHNN and CDR2 SYGVQD (reference sequence). CDR3 coding DNA: TGCGCCAGCAGTGAGCGAGCGAATTCACCCCTCCACTTT. It yields the protein CASSERANSPLHF.

V is TRBV11-2 and J is TRBJ2-1; D not resolved. CDR3 size: 12 residues. The ends were cut back, 0 bases at V and 8 bases at J, with 5 bases in the middle. Germline-derived CDR1 and CDR2 are SGHAT and FQNNGV. DNA for the CDR3: TGTGCCAGCAGCTTAGATATCCATGAGCAGTTCTTC. This translates into CASSLDIHEQFF.

This chain connects TRBV10-3 to TRBJ1-4; 8 nucleotides agree with TRBD1. V was pared by 6 bases and J by 2 bases, with 8 bases of the junction left unmatched. The V gene's germline CDR1 is ENHRY and CDR2 SYGVKD. The CDR3 covers 16 residues. The CDR3 is CAIRGGQGATNEKLFF. Here the CDR3 DNA reads TGTGCCATCAGGGGCGGCCAGGGGGCGACTAATGAAAAACTGTTTTTT.

This clone occurred many times. J is TRBJ1-5 and V is TRBV19; D is unresolved. Trimming pared 4 bases from V and 2 bases from J, leaving 9 bases between. This CDR3 region has 14 residues. In germline, CDR1 is LNHDA, CDR2 SQIVND (reference sequence). As DNA, the CDR3 is TGTGCCAGTAGTAACCTCACGGGCAATCAGCCCCAGCATTTT. Translated, it gives CASSNLTGNQPQHF. Complete variable domain (other parts from reference TRBV19 and TRBJ1-5): DGGITQSPKYLFRKEGQNVTLSCEQNLNHDAMYWYRQDPGQGLRLIYYSQIVNDFQKGDIAEGYSVSREKKESFPLTVTSAQKNPTAFYLCASSNLTGNQPQHFGDGTRLSIL.

The rearrangement uses TRBV11-3 and TRBJ1-3; a possible D gene is TRBD1 (6 bases). Germline-derived CDR1 and CDR2 are SGHNT and YENEEA. The CDR3 extends over 12 amino acids. V was trimmed by 4 bases and J by 8 bases, leaving 9 bases between them. CDR3 DNA sequence: TGTGCCAGCAGCTCTCCAGGGGACACCATATATTTT. Protein product: CASSSPGDTIYF. Variable domain in full (rest from reference TRBV11-3 and TRBJ1-3): EAGVVQSPRYKIIEKKQPVAFWCNPISGHNTLYWYLQNLGQGPELLIRYENEEAVDDSQLPKDRFSAERLKGVDSTLKIQPAELGDSAVYLCASSSPGDTIYFGEGSWLTVV.

The J gene is TRBJ2-5, the V gene TRBV7-2; no clear D. Germline lookup yields CDR1 SGHTA and CDR2 FQGNSA. The CDR3 runs 12 residues. Trimming left V 3 bases short and J 5 bases short, with 7 bases between. The CDR3 here is CASSFGPETQYF. Here the CDR3 DNA reads TGTGCCAGCAGCTTTGGCCCCGAGACCCAGTACTTC.

The rearrangement links TRBV9 to TRBJ1-5; D is unclear. This CDR3 region has 16 residues. The V end lost 0 bases, the J end lost 0 bases, and 10 bases lay between the germline ends. The germline V gene has CDR1 SGDLS and CDR2 YYNGEE. This CDR3 reads CASSVARHLSNQPQHF. The CDR3 nucleotides read TGTGCCAGCAGCGTAGCCCGACACCTTAGCAATCAGCCCCAGCATTTT.

The sample holds a few counts of this clone. The V and J genes are TRBV4-3 and TRBJ1-5, with D perhaps TRBD1 (6 bases). From germline, CDR1 is LGHNA and CDR2 YSLEER. CDR3 length: 15 residues. Trimming left V 0 bases short and J 6 bases short, with 12 bases between. The CDR3 nucleotides are TGCGCCAGCAGCCAAGAAGTGGGGGCGGGTCAGCCCCAGCATTTT. Its protein product is CASSQEVGAGQPQHF.

The gene calls are TRBV6-5 and TRBJ1-2; the D is unclear. Trimming removed 0 bases from V and 0 bases from J, with 5 bases in between. Germline CDR1 is MNHEY and CDR2 is SVGAGI. This CDR3 contains 14 residues. The CDR3 coding sequence is TGTGCCAGCAGTTACTCGAGGGCTAACTATGGCTACACCTTC. It is translated as CASSYSRANYGYTF.

This clone was counted only a few times. The chain recombines TRBV4-3 with TRBJ1-1; possible D gene TRBD1, 5 bases. Trimming cost V 8 bases and J 2 bases, with 18 bases left between them. The CDR3 has 15 amino acids. Germline CDR1 and CDR2: LGHNA and YSLEER. CDR3 sequence (DNA): TGCGCCAGCTGCCCTATTCTGGGGGGAAACACTGAAGCTTTCTTT. Its protein is CASCPILGGNTEAFF.

This chain uses TRBV4-2 with TRBJ1-2; possible D gene TRBD1, 5 bases. V lost 3 bases, J lost 10 bases, and 12 bases lay in between. The CDR3 is 12 amino acids. Per the germline V gene, CDR1 is LGHNA and CDR2 is YNFKEQ. DNA of the CDR3: TGTGCCAGCAGCCATCAGGAAGGGGACTACACCTTC. Translation: CASSHQEGDYTF.

This rearrangement joins TRBV25-1 to TRBJ2-3; a possible D gene is TRBD2 (5 bases). Germline V CDR1 and CDR2: MGHDK, SYGVNS. With 4 bases removed from V and 0 bases from J, the gap between germline ends came to 14 bases. The CDR3 consists of 16 residues. The CDR3 nucleotides read TGTGCCAGCAGTGCAGGACTTGTAACTAGCACAGATACGCAGTATTTT. Residues: CASSAGLVTSTDTQYF.

This clone was recorded only once. The chain links TRBV9 to TRBJ2-1; TRBD2 aligns across 14 bases. V was pared by 0 bases and J by 4 bases, with 3 bases of the junction left unmatched. This CDR3 spans 17 amino acids. Germline assignment: CDR1 SGDLS and CDR2 YYNGEE. In DNA, the CDR3 is TGTGCCAGCAGCGTAGGATGGACTAGCGGGGGGTACAATGAGCAGTTCTTC. Its protein product is CASSVGWTSGGYNEQFF. Variable domain in full (rest from reference TRBV9 and TRBJ2-1): DSGVTQTPKHLITATGQRVTLRCSPRSGDLSVYWYQQSLDQGLQFLIQYYNGEERAKGNILERFSAQQFPDLHSELNLSSLELGDSALYFCASSVGWTSGGYNEQFFGPGTRLTVL.

The V and J genes are TRBV4-3 and TRBJ1-1; D may be TRBD1 (5 bases). The CDR3 covers 16 residues. V dropped 4 bases and J dropped 2 bases, with 17 bases sitting between them. The germline gives CDR1 LGHNA, CDR2 YSLEER. The CDR3 DNA reads TGCGCCAGCAGCCGCATACCTGGGACTCTTAACACTGAAGCTTTCTTT. It specifies CASSRIPGTLNTEAFF.

This chain joins TRBV7-2 and TRBJ2-7, with 7 bases that match TRBD2. V lost 5 bases and J lost 6; bases outside the gene matches: 13. Germline loops: CDR1 SGHTA, CDR2 FQGNSA. The CDR3 contains 15 residues. The CDR3 DNA is TGTGCCAGCAGCCCCACCGGCGGGAGCGTGACCGAGCAGTACTTC. It specifies CASSPTGGSVTEQYF.

The J gene is TRBJ2-1, the V gene TRBV27, with 7 nucleotides matching TRBD1. CDR1 and CDR2 (germline): MNHEY, SMNVEV (reference sequence). CDR3 size: 15 residues. With 5 bases clipped from V and 3 bases from J, the junction kept 7 bases outside the gene matches. The CDR3 here is CASSPRQGSYNEQFF. In DNA, the CDR3 is TGTGCCAGCAGTCCCCGACAGGGTAGCTACAATGAGCAGTTCTTC.

This clone has only one observation. This chain connects TRBV6-2 or TRBV6-3 to TRBJ2-6; 8 bases map to TRBD2. After removal of 5 bases from V and 2 bases from J, the junction contained 2 bases not matched to a gene. CDR3 length: 15 amino acids. In germline, CDR1 is MNHEY, CDR2 SVGEGT. In DNA, the CDR3 is TGTGCCAGCAGTCAGACTAGCGCTGGGGCCAACGTCCTGACTTTC. As protein: CASSQTSAGANVLTF.